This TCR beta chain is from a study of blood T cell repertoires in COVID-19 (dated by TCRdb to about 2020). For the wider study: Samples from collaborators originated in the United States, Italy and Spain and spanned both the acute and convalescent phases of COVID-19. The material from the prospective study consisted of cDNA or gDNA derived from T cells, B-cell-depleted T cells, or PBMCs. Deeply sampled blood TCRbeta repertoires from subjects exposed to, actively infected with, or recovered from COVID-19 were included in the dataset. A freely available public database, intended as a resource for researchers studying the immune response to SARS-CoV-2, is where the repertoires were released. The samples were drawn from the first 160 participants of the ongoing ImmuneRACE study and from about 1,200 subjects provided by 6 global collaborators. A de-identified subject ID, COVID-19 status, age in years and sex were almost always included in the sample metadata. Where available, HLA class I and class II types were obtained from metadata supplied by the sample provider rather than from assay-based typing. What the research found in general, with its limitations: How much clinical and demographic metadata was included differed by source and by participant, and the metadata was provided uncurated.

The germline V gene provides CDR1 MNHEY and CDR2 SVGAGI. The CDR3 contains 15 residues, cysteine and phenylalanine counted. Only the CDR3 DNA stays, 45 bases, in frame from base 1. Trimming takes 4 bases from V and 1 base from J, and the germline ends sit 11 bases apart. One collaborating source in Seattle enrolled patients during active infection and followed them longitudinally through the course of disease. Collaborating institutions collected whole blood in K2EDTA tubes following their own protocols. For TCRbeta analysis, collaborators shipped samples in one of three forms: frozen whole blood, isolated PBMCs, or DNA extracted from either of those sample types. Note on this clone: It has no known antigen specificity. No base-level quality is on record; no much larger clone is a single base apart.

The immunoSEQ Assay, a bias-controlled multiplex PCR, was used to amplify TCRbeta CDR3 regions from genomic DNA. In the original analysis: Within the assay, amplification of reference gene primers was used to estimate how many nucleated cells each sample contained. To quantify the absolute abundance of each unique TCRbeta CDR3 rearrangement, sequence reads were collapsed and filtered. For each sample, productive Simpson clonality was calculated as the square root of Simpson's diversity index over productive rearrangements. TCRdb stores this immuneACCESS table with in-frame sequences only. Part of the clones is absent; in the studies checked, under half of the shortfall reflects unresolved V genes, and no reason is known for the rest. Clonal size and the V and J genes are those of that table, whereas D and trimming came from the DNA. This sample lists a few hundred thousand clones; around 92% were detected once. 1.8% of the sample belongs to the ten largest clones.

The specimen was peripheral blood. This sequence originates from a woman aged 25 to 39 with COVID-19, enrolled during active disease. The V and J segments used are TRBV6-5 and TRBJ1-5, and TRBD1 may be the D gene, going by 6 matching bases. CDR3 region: CASSFRQESNQPQHF. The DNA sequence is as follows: TGTGCCAGCAGTTTCCGACAGGAAAGCAATCAGCCCCAGCATTTT.